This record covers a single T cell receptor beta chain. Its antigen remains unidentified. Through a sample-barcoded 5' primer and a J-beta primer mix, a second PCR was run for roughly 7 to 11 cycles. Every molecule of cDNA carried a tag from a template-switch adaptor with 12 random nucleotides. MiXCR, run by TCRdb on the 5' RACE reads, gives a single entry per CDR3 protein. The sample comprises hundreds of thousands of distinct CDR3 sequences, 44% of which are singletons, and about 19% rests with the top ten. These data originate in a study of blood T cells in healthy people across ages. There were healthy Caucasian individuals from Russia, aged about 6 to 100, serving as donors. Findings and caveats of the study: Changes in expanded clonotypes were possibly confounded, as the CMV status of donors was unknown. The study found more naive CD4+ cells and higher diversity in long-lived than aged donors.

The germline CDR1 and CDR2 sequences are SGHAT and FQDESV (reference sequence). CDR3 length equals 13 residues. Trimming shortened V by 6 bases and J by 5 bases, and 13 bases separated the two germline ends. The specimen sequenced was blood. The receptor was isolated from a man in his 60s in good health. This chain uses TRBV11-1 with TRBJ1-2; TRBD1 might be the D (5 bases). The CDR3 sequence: CASSEGTEYGYTF. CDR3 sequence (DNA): TGTGCCAGCAGTGAAGGGACCGAATATGGCTACACCTTC.